This T cell receptor beta chain appears in the sequencing data of a study of human T cells and chemical hapten exposure. Study context: Variation in per-sample TCR yields came mainly from small pooled library volume differences.

The germline V and J ends were trimmed by 6 bases and 0 bases, with 21 bases remaining between them. The CDR3 contains 17 residues. The V gene's germline CDR1 is SQVTM and CDR2 ANQGSEA. In the original analysis: Per sample, the median was 95,638 TCRs, with values from roughly 23,000 to 700,000. Via MiXCR, TCRdb re-called the 5' RACE reads, giving one row per CDR3 protein. These V and J calls rely on TCRdb rather than the paper's analysis. In the table there are 130,000 or so distinct CDR3 sequences, around 4.1% of which are singletons. This clonotype was recorded many times. Someone pulled total RNA out of unfractionated whole blood.

The origin of this receptor is a female donor in good health. The chain recombines TRBV29-1 with TRBJ1-3; maybe TRBD1 (5 bases). The CDR3 nucleotides read TGCAGCGTCGCAAACCCCGCCAGGGACCACTCTGGAAACACCATATATTTT. This sequence encodes CSVANPARDHSGNTIYF.